This TCR beta chain is from a study of blood T cell repertoires in COVID-19 (dated by TCRdb to the early 2020s). Study-level background: The collaborator samples originated in the United States, Italy and Spain and spanned the acute and convalescent phases of COVID-19. Where available, HLA class I and class II types were taken from metadata supplied by the sample provider and were not determined by assay-based typing. The repertoires were made available in a free public database intended to serve as a resource for research on the immune response to SARS-CoV-2. The prospective study material was composed of cDNA or gDNA derived from T cells, B-cell-depleted T cells, or PBMCs. The dataset comprised deeply sampled blood TCRbeta repertoires from subjects exposed to, actively infected with, or recovered from COVID-19. Samples came from the ongoing ImmuneRACE study (first 160 participants) plus 1,254 subjects from 6 global collaborators. A de-identified subject ID, COVID-19 status, age in years and sex were almost always included in the sample metadata. What the research found in general, with its limitations: Clinical and demographic metadata were provided uncurated, with the amount varying by source and participant.

The germline V gene supplies CDR1 MNHEY and CDR2 SVGAGI. V is pruned by 2 bases and J by 3 bases, leaving 7 bases of the junction without a gene match. The CDR3 covers 15 residues, taking in both the cysteine and the phenylalanine. Just CDR3 DNA is preserved here, 45 bases in frame from base 1. As concerns this clone: It lacks a known antigen. No per-base quality is available; no much larger clone lies one base away.

Participants in the prospective study were enrolled through a virtual design, were aged 18 to 89 years, and lived in approximately 25 United States geographic areas. In the prospective study, participants were assigned to cohorts based on the clinical history participants reported in a screening survey and a study questionnaire. Recovered participants in ImmuneRACE Cohort 3 were defined as having two consecutive negative NP/OP PCR tests, clearance from a healthcare professional, or resolution of symptoms. In the prospective study, mobile phlebotomists collected whole blood, serum and a nasopharyngeal or oropharyngeal swab from each participant. Prospective study participants could optionally give additional blood draws and questionnaires over an approximately 2-month period. Blood samples from the prospective study were shipped frozen or at room temperature prior to DNA extraction. TCRbeta CDR3 regions were amplified from genomic DNA using the immunoSEQ Assay, a bias-controlled multiplex PCR. The published analysis was carried out like this. Within the assay, amplification of reference gene primers was used to estimate how many nucleated cells each sample contained. Sequence reads were collapsed and filtered to measure the absolute abundance of every unique TCRbeta CDR3 rearrangement. For each sample, productive Simpson clonality was calculated as the square root of Simpson's diversity index across productive rearrangements. This immuneACCESS table, as held by TCRdb, lists in-frame sequences with V and J called but not all clones. Of the missing ones, under half trace to an unresolved V gene in checked studies; the others have no known cause. The V and J calls and clone size come from that table; D and trimming were worked out from the DNA. For this sample there are roughly 300,000 clones; 85% appear just once. The leading ten clones occupy about 2.5% of the sample.

The receptor was isolated from a woman aged 45-65 years who had recovered from COVID-19. The sequencing sample was made of PBMCs or T cells enriched from blood (not recorded which). The chain couples TRBV6-5 to TRBJ2-7; 7 central nucleotides agree with TRBD2. The DNA is as follows: TGTGCCAGCAGTTACAAGGCGGGAGAGTACTACGAGCAGTACTTC. Its coded protein is CASSYKAGEYYEQYF.